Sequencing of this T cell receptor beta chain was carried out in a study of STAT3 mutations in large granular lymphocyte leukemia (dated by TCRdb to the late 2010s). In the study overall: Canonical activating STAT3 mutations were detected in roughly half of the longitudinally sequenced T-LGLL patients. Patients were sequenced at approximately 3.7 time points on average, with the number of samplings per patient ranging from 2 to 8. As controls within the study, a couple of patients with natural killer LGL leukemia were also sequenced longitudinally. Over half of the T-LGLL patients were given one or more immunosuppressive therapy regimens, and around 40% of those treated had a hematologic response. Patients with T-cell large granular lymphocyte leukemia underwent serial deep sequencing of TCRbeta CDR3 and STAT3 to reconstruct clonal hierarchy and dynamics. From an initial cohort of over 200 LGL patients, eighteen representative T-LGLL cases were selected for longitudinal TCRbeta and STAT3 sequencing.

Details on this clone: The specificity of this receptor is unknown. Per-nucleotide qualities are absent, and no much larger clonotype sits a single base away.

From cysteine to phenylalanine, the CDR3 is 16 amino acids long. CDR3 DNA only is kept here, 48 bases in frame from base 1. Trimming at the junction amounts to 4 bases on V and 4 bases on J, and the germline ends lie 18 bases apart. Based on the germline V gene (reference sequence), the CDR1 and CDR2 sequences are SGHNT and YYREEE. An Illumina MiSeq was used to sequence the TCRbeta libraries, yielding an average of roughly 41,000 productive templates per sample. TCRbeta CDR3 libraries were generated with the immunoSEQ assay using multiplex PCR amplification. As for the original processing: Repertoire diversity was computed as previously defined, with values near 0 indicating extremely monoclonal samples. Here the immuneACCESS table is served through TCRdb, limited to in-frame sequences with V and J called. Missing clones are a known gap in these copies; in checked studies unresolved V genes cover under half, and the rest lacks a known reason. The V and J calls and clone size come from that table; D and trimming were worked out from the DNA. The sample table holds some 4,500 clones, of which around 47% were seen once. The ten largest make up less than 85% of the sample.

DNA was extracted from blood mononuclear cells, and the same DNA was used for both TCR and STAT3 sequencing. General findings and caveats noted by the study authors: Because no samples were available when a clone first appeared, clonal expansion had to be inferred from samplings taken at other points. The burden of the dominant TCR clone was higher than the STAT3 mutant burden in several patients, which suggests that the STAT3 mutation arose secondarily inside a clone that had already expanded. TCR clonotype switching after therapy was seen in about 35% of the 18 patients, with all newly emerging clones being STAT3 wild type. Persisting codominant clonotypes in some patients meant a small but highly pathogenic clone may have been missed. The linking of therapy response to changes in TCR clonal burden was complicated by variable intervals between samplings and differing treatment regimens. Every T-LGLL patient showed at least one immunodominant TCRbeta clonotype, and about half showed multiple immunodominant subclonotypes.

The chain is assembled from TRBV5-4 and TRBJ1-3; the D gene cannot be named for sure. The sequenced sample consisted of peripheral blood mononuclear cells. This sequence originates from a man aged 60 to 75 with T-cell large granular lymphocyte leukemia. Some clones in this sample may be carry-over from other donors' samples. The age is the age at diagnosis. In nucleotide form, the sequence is TGTGCCAGCAGCCCTGAAGTTACGGCACCCGGAAACACCATATATTTT. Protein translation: CASSPEVTAPGNTIYF.